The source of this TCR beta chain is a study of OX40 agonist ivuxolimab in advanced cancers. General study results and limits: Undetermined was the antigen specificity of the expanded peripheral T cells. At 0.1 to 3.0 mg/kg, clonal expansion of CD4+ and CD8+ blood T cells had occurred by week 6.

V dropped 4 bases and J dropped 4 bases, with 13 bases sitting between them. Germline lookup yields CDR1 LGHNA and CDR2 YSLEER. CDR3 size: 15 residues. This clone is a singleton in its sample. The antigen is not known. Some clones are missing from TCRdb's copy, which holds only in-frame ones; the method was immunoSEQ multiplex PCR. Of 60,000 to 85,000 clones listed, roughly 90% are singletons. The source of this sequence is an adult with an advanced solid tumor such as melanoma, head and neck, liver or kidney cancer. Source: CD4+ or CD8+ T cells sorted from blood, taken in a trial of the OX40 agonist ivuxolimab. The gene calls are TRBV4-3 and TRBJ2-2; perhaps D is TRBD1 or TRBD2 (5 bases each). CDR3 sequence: CASSPSWGSTGELFF. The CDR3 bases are TGCGCCAGCAGCCCCAGTTGGGGGAGCACCGGGGAGCTGTTTTTT.